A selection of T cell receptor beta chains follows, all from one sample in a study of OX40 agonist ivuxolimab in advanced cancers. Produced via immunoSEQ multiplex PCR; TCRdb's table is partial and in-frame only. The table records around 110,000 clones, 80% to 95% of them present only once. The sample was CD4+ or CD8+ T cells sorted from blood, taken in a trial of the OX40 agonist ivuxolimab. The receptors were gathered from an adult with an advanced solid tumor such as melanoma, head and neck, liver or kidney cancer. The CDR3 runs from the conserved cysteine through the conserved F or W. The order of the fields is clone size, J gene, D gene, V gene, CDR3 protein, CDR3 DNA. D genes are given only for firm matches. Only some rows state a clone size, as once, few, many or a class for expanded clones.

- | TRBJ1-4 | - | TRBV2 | CASSVTRGEKLFF | TGTGCCAGCAGTGTAACCAGGGGAGAAAAACTGTTTTTT
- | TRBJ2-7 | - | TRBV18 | CASSPSNSYEQYF | TGTGCCAGCTCACCTTCTAACTCCTACGAGCAGTACTTC
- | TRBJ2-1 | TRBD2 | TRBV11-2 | CASSLELLAGSYNEQFF | TGTGCCAGCAGCTTAGAGTTGCTAGCGGGGTCCTACAATGAGCAGTTCTTC
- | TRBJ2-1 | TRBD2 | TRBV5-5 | CASSLGLGGRALDEQFF | TGTGCCAGCAGCTTGGGATTAGGCGGGAGGGCCCTCGATGAGCAGTTCTTC
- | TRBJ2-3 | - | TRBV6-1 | CASSPRPPDTQYF | TGTGCCAGCAGCCCAAGACCCCCAGATACGCAGTATTTT
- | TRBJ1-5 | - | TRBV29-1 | CSVTDGTGGSQPQHF | TGCAGCGTTACCGACGGGACGGGCGGGAGTCAGCCCCAGCATTTT
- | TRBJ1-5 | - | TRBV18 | CASSSTGGNQPQHF | TGTGCCAGCTCATCGACAGGAGGCAATCAGCCCCAGCATTTT
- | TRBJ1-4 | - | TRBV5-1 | CASSQTGFSNEKLFF | TGCGCCAGCAGCCAAACAGGGTTCTCTAATGAAAAACTGTTTTTT
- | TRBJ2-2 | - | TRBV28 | CASSLIGTENTGELFF | TGTGCCAGCAGCCTCATCGGGACGGAGAACACCGGGGAGCTGTTTTTT
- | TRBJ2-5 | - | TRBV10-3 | CAISVQETQYF | TGTGCCATCAGTGTTCAAGAGACCCAGTACTTC
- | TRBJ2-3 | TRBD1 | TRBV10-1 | CASRDRGAGTQYF | TGCGCCAGCAGGGACAGGGGAGCCGGTACGCAGTATTTT
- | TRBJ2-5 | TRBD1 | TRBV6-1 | CASRIRDRAQETQYF | TGTGCCAGCAGGATCCGGGACAGGGCCCAAGAGACCCAGTACTTC
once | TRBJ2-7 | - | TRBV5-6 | CASSLGVRGSYEQYF | TGTGCCAGCAGCTTGGGGGTGCGGGGTTCCTACGAGCAGTACTTC
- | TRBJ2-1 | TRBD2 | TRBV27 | CASRPGGSPYNEQFF | TGTGCCAGCAGGCCTGGCGGGAGCCCTTACAATGAGCAGTTCTTC
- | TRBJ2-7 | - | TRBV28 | CASSLIYGDEQYF | TGTGCCAGCAGTCTGATCTACGGCGACGAGCAGTACTTC
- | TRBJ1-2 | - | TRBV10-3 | CAISEGRGSNYGYTF | TGTGCCATCAGTGAGGGTAGAGGGTCAAACTATGGCTACACCTTC
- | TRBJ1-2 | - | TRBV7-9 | CASSLTGYGYTF | TGTGCCAGCAGCCTTACAGGGTATGGCTACACCTTC
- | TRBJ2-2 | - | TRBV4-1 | CASSHGQTSNTGELFF | TGCGCCAGCAGCCATGGGCAGACCTCAAACACCGGGGAGCTGTTTTTT
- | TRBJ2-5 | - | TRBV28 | CASSLGGRRETQYF | TGTGCCAGCAGCCTAGGGGGGCGCAGAGAGACCCAGTACTTC
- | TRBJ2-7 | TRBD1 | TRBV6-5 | CASSYVGQWGIDEQYF | TGTGCCAGCAGTTACGTGGGACAGTGGGGTATTGACGAGCAGTACTTC
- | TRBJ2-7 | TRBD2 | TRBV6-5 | CASSYRGVGPSYEQYF | TGTGCCAGCAGTTACCGGGGGGTCGGGCCGTCCTACGAGCAGTACTTC
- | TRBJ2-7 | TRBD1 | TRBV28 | CASSSRTGRVDEQYF | TGTGCCAGCAGTTCCCGGACAGGGAGAGTCGACGAGCAGTACTTC
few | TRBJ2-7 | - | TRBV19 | CASSAAGTPSYEQYF | TGTGCCAGTAGTGCCGCCGGGACACCGAGCTACGAGCAGTACTTC
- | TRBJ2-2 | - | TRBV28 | CASSPQGRGTGELFF | TGTGCCAGCAGTCCACAGGGAAGGGGCACCGGGGAGCTGTTTTTT
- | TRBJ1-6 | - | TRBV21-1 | CASSKSTGNNSPLHF | TGTGCCAGCAGCAAGTCAACAGGGAACAATTCACCCCTCCACTTT
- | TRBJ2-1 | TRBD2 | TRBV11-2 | CASSLWTRSGPGGNEQFF | TGTGCCAGCAGCTTGTGGACCCGCAGCGGGCCGGGAGGGAATGAGCAGTTCTTC
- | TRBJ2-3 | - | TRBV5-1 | CASSSGVTSTDTQYF | TGCGCCAGCAGCTCGGGGGTAACTAGCACAGATACGCAGTATTTT
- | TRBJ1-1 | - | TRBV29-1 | CSVGERNRNTEAFF | TGCAGCGTAGGGGAACGAAACCGGAACACTGAAGCTTTCTTT
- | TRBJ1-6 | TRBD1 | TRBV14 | CASSFSRDRSSPLHF | TGTGCCAGCAGCTTTTCTCGGGACAGATCTTCACCCCTCCACTTT
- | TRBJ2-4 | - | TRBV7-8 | CASSSLRQANIQYF | TGTGCCAGCAGCTCCCTACGACAGGCAAACATTCAGTACTTC
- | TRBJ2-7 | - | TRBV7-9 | CASSRVSAYEQYF | TGTGCCAGCAGCCGGGTGTCAGCCTACGAGCAGTACTTC
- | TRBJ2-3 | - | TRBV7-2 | CASSLVAGPNTDTQYF | TGTGCCAGCAGCTTAGTGGCGGGGCCTAACACAGATACGCAGTATTTT
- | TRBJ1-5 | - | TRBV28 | CASIKIGAGRNQPQHF | TGTGCCAGCATCAAGATAGGGGCAGGTCGGAATCAGCCCCAGCATTTT
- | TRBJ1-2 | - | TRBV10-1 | CASSVGPDYGYTF | TGCGCCAGCAGTGTTGGCCCGGACTATGGCTACACCTTC
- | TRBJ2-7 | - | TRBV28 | CASRDGGASSYEQYF | TGTGCCAGCAGAGATGGGGGGGCCTCCTCCTACGAGCAGTACTTC
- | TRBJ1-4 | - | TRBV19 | CASSPRGGLGKLFF | TGTGCCAGTAGTCCCAGAGGGGGTTTGGGAAAACTGTTTTTT
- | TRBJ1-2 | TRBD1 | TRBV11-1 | CASSPRDRGAYGYTF | TGTGCCAGCAGCCCCCGGGACAGGGGAGCCTATGGCTACACCTTC
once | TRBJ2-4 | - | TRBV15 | CATSITGKGNIQYF | TGTGCCACCAGCATTACAGGGAAGGGAAACATTCAGTACTTC
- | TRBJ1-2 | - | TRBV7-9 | CASSLSVGAGLPYGYTF | TGTGCCAGCAGCTTAAGTGTGGGGGCCGGACTGCCCTATGGCTACACCTTC
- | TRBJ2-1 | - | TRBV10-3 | CAITDHNEQFF | TGTGCCATCACCGACCACAATGAGCAGTTCTTC
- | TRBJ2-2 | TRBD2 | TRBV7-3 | CASSLSSAGVGTGELFF | TGTGCCAGCAGCTTAAGTTCCGCGGGAGTCGGCACCGGGGAGCTGTTTTTT
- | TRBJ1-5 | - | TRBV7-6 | CASGSSNQPQHF | TGTGCCAGCGGAAGTTCAAATCAGCCCCAGCATTTT
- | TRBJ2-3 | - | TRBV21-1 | CASTLIGQTSTDTQYF | TGTGCCAGCACCCTTATAGGACAGACTAGCACAGATACGCAGTATTTT
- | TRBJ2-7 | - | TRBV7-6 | CASSPDSDGYEQYF | TGTGCCAGCAGCCCCGATTCGGACGGCTACGAGCAGTACTTC
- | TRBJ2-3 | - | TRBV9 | CASSVESRSTDTQYF | TGTGCCAGCAGCGTAGAATCCAGAAGCACAGATACGCAGTATTTT
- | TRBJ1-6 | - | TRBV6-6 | CAAAKGGSQNSPLHF | TGTGCCGCAGCGAAAGGGGGGTCTCAGAATTCACCCCTCCACTTT
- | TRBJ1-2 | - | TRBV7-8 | CASSLTARTYPNYGYTF | TGTGCCAGCAGCTTAACGGCTAGGACTTATCCTAACTATGGCTACACCTTC
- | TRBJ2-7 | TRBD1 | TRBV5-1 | CASSLLPGGNEQYF | TGCGCCAGCAGCTTGTTGCCAGGGGGCAACGAGCAGTACTTC
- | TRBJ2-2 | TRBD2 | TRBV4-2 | CASSQAGRGTGELFF | TGTGCCAGCAGCCAAGCGGGGAGGGGAACCGGGGAGCTGTTTTTT
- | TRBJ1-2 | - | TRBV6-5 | CASSYGGRDYGYTF | TGTGCCAGCAGTTACGGGGGGCGGGACTATGGCTACACCTTC
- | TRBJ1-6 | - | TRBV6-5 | CASSYQNSPLHF | TGTGCCAGCAGTTACCAGAATTCACCCCTCCACTTT
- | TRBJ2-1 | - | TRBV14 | CASSSDAGYGGEQFF | TGTGCCAGCAGCTCCGATGCCGGATATGGTGGTGAGCAGTTCTTC
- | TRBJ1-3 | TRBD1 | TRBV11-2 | CASADRANSGNTIYF | TGTGCCAGCGCCGACAGGGCAAATTCTGGAAACACCATATATTTT
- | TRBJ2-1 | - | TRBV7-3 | CASSLRAALRGQFF | TGTGCCAGCAGCTTAAGAGCGGCACTGCGGGGGCAGTTCTTC
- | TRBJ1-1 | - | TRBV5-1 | CASSYGRVQNTEAFF | TGCGCCAGCAGCTATGGACGGGTTCAGAACACTGAAGCTTTCTTT
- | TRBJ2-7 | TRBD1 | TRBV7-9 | CASSLGGQGYEQYF | TGTGCCAGCAGCTTGGGTGGACAGGGCTACGAGCAGTACTTC
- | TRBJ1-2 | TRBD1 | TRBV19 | CASSIPSDRGLYGYTF | TGTGCCAGTAGTATCCCCTCGGACAGGGGGCTCTATGGCTACACCTTC